Given below is one T cell receptor beta chain in context. Its antigen remains unknown. The junction departs from the called germline gene at one end, perhaps through a read error. The data derive from a study of cytomegalovirus exposure and HLA in healthy donors. Healthy bone marrow donors made up the donors. Germline CDR1 and CDR2: SGHTA and FQGNSA. CDR3 length: 16 residues. Findings of the study overall: A later analysis found common viral pathogens apparently linked to several of the most significant clusters. HLA alleles showed associations with about 15,000 TCR beta sequences in a later analysis, at a 0.05 false discovery rate.

Amplification used 60 Vbeta primers and 13 Jbeta primers. Original processing methods: An analysis performed later counted 73 million or so unique TCR beta chains (roughly 11 million of them shared). Generated by immunoSEQ multiplex PCR, the TCRdb table keeps only in-frame clones and is missing some. V and J calls plus clone size are reproduced from that table; the DNA served to infer D and trimming. The data hold roughly 170,000 clones, with 84% observed a single time. This clonotype originated in a girl aged 2 to 10 in good health and CMV-seropositive. V usage is TRBV7-2 and J usage is TRBJ1-1, with 11 positions matching TRBD1. The sample consisted of PBMCs. The CDR3 coding sequence is TGTGCCAGCAGCATAGCCGCGGGACAGGGGGGCGGGGGAGCTTTCTTT. Translated: CASSIAAGQGGGGAFF.